These 8 T cell receptor beta chains were all obtained from the same sample, sequenced in a study of blood T cell repertoires in COVID-19. Here immunoSEQ multiplex PCR was the method, and the copy in TCRdb shows in-frame clones only, minus some. The sample holds 150,000 or so clones; around 81% are singletons and the top ten take about 10%. The sequenced sample consisted of peripheral blood. Receptors originate from a man between 60 and 75 years old with active or convalescent COVID-19.

V is TRBV5-1 and J is TRBJ2-3; 7 bases align to TRBD1. This CDR3 region has 14 residues. Trimming removed 7 bases from V and 0 bases from J; junction bases left unmatched: 5. Germline V CDR1 and CDR2: SGHRS, YFSETQ. The CDR3 coding sequence is TGCGCCAGCCGCCCGGGACAGAGCACAGATACGCAGTATTTT. Translated, it gives CASRPGQSTDTQYF.

The chain recombines TRBV5-1 with TRBJ1-2; 7 bases are shared with TRBD1. V lost 0 bases to trimming and J lost 8 bases; unmatched junction nucleotides: 7. The germline V gene has CDR1 SGHRS and CDR2 YFSETQ. The CDR3 contains 14 residues. CDR3 in amino acids: CASSLEGQSSGYTF. The CDR3 DNA reads TGCGCCAGCAGCTTGGAGGGACAGTCGAGCGGCTACACCTTC.

CDR3 coding DNA: TGTGCCAGCAGTTACGGGTCTAGCGGGAGCTACGAGCAGTACTTC. It codes for CASSYGSSGSYEQYF. The V gene is TRBV6-5, the J gene TRBJ2-7; 10 bases map to TRBD2. With 2 bases clipped from V and 3 bases from J, the junction kept 4 bases outside the gene matches. This CDR3 is built from 15 residues. Germline values: CDR1 MNHEY, CDR2 SVGAGI.

The gene calls are TRBV10-3 and TRBJ1-2; the match to TRBD1 covers 10 bases. CDR1 is ENHRY, CDR2 SYGVKD, per germline. V dropped 7 bases and J dropped 6; count of bases not matched to a gene: 5. The CDR3 has 13 amino acids. The CDR3 bases are TGTGCCATCACAGGGACAGGGGAGGATGGCTACACCTTC. Protein product: CAITGTGEDGYTF.

This chain uses TRBV2 with TRBJ2-3, with TRBD1 as a possible D gene (6 bases). CDR3 length: 14 residues. V lost 7 bases and J 3 bases, leaving 14 bases between the germline ends. CDR1 and CDR2 (germline): SNHLY, FYNNEI. The CDR3, as DNA: TGTGCCAGCAAACAGGGTGAAAATACAGATACGCAGTATTTT. It translates to CASKQGENTDTQYF.

This chain joins TRBV5-1 and TRBJ1-2; 9 positions match TRBD1. The V gene's germline CDR1 is SGHRS and CDR2 YFSETQ. The CDR3 has 15 residues. Germline trimming cut 3 bases from V and 8 bases from J; bases unmatched to any gene: 11. CDR3 protein: CASSSGTGWDDGYTF. The DNA of the CDR3 is TGCGCCAGCAGCTCCGGGACAGGGTGGGATGACGGCTACACCTTC.

Only one count was recorded for this clone. J is TRBJ2-6 and V is TRBV3-1 (or the pseudogene TRBV3-2); the match to TRBD1 covers 8 bases. The CDR3 runs 17 residues. J gave up 2 bases and V 3 bases, and 6 bases lay outside the gene matches. Looked up from germline, CDR1 is LGHDT and CDR2 is YNNKEL (reference sequence). The CDR3 DNA is TGTGCCAGCAGCCAGATCATACAGGGGGCTGGGGCCAACGTCCTGACTTTC. As protein: CASSQIIQGAGANVLTF.

V usage is TRBV5-8 and J usage is TRBJ2-1; D might be TRBD2 (7 bases). The CDR3 contains 16 residues. The germline gives CDR1 SGHTS, CDR2 YDEGEE. Between the trimmed V and J ends, which lost 4 bases and 0 bases, there was a span of 14 bases. The CDR3 sequence: CASSGRGASSYNEQFF. CDR3 nucleotides: TGTGCCAGCAGCGGTCGGGGGGCGAGCTCCTACAATGAGCAGTTCTTC.